Listed below are T cell receptor beta chains from one sample, sequenced in a study of T cell responses to AZD1222 COVID-19 vaccine. Libraries were prepared by immunoSEQ multiplex PCR; TCRdb keeps only in-frame clonotypes and omits some of them. The repertoire holds about 120,000 clones, 85% to 95% seen once, with 2.9% in the top ten. Material: peripheral blood, obtained on day 0 of AZD1222 vaccination. Source of these receptors: an adult in good health. Both conserved end residues are part of each CDR3. Fields, in order: clone size, V gene, D gene, J gene, CDR3 DNA, CDR3 protein. A D gene is named only where the DNA matches it firmly. Expanded clones get a size class; other rows say once, few or many, or leave the size out.

-,TRBV27,TRBD1,TRBJ2-2,TGTGCCAGCTCTAAGGGACAGGGGGCGGACACCGGGGAGCTGTTTTTT,CASSKGQGADTGELFF
-,TRBV29-1,-,TRBJ1-1,TGCAGCGTTACGCGACTTGGGAGCATGAACACTGAAGCTTTCTTT,CSVTRLGSMNTEAFF
once,TRBV3-1/TRBV3-2,TRBD2,TRBJ2-3,TGTGCCAGCAGCCAGGGACTAGCAGATACGCAGTATTTT,CASSQGLADTQYF
-,TRBV27,-,TRBJ2-7,TGTGCCAGCAGTTTCTCCGCGGTGTACGAGCAGTACTTC,CASSFSAVYEQYF
-,TRBV15,-,TRBJ2-7,TGTGCCACCAGTTTTCGGGTAGCGAGCTACGAGCAGTACTTC,CATSFRVASYEQYF
-,TRBV7-9,TRBD2,TRBJ2-3,TGTGCCAGCACCCCTAGCGGGAGCGCAGATACGCAGTATTTT,CASTPSGSADTQYF
few,TRBV30,-,TRBJ1-5,TGTGCCTGGAGTTATAGCAATCAGCCCCAGCATTTT,CAWSYSNQPQHF
once,TRBV19,-,TRBJ1-6,TGTGCCAGTAGTCCCTCCTCCGGGTTAACCCTCCACTTT,CASSPSSGLTLHF
-,TRBV7-9,-,TRBJ1-2,TGTGCCAGCAGCTCGGGAACCTGGCGTGGCTACACCTTC,CASSSGTWRGYTF
-,TRBV18,-,TRBJ2-4,TGTGCCAGCTCACCGGGGGGCCCCGGAAACATTCAGTACTTC,CASSPGGPGNIQYF
-,TRBV2,-,TRBJ2-1,TGTGCCAGCCCGGGGCAGGGGAATGAGCAGTTCTTC,CASPGQGNEQFF
-,TRBV6-5,-,TRBJ2-7,TGTGCCAGCAGTTATTCTCCTAGCTACGAGCAGTACTTC,CASSYSPSYEQYF
-,TRBV11-2,TRBD1,TRBJ1-4,TGTGCCAGCAGCATGGGACAGCCTAATGAAAAACTGTTTTTT,CASSMGQPNEKLFF
-,TRBV5-1,-,TRBJ2-7,TGCGCCAGCAGCTTGAATGGGGGGTCCTACGAGCAGTACTTC,CASSLNGGSYEQYF
-,TRBV4-1,-,TRBJ2-3,TGCGCCAGCAGTGGTCCCCCCCAGCGTCCTGGGGATCAAGATACGCAGTATTTT,CASSGPPQRPGDQDTQYF
-,TRBV11-2,-,TRBJ1-1,TGTGCCAGCAGCTCCCGGGTGGACACTGAAGCTTTCTTT,CASSSRVDTEAFF
-,TRBV7-3,TRBD2,TRBJ2-1,TGTGCCAGCAGCCGGACTAGCGGCTACAATGAGCAGTTCTTC,CASSRTSGYNEQFF
-,TRBV13,-,TRBJ2-7,TGTGCCAGCAGATATCTCGGGGCCTCCTACGAGCAGTACTTC,CASRYLGASYEQYF
-,TRBV14,-,TRBJ2-3,TGTGCCAGCAGCCAAGATTTAGGAGATACGCAGTATTTT,CASSQDLGDTQYF
-,TRBV9,TRBD2,TRBJ2-2,TGTGCCAGCAGCGTAGCTGGTAGCGGGAGCACCGGGGAGCTGTTTTTT,CASSVAGSGSTGELFF
-,TRBV10-1,-,TRBJ1-4,TGCGCCAGCAGTGCCGAGCCTCCGCCTAATGAAAAACTGTTTTTT,CASSAEPPPNEKLFF
-,TRBV3-1/TRBV3-2,-,TRBJ2-2,TGTGCCAGCAGCCAAGATTTGAGCGAGCGGGAGCTGTTTTTT,CASSQDLSERELFF
-,TRBV2,TRBD2,TRBJ2-3,TGTGCCAGCAATCCTAGCGGGTCTAGCACAGATACGCAGTATTTT,CASNPSGSSTDTQYF